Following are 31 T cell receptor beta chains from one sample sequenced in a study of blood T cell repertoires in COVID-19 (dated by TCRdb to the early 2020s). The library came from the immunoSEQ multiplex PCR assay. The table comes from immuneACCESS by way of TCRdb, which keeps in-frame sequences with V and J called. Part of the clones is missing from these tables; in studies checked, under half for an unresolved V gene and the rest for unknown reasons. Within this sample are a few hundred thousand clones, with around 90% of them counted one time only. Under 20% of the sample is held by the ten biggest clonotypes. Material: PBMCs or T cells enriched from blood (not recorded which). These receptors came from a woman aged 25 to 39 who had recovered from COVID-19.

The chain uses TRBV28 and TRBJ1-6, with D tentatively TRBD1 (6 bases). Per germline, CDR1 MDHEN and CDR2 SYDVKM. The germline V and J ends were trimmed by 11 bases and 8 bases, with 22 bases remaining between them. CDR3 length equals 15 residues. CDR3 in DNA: TGTGCCGGCCCCCCTCACACCCGGACAGATTCACCCCTCCACTTT. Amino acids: CAGPPHTRTDSPLHF.

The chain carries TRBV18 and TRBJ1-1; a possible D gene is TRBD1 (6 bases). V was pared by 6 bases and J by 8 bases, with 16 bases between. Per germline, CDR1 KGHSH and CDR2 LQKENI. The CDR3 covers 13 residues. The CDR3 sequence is CASSTARGGEAFF. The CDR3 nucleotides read TGTGCCAGCTCCACAGCCAGGGGCGGGGAAGCTTTCTTT.

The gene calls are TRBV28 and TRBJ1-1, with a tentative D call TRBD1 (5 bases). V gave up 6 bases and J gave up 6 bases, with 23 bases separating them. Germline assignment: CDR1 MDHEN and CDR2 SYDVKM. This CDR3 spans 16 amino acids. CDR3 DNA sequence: TGTGCCAGCAGCACCACCCCCGGGGGTTTGGTGGCTGAAGCTTTCTTT. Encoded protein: CASSTTPGGLVAEAFF.

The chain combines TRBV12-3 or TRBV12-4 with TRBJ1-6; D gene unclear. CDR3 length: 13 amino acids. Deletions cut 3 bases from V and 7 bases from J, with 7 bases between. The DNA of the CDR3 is TGTGCCAGCAGTTTTAGGGAGAATTCACCCCTCCACTTT. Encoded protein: CASSFRENSPLHF.

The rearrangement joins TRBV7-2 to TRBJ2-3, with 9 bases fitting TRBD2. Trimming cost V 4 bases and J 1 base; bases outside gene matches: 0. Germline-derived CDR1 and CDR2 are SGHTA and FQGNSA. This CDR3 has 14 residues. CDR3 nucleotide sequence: TGTGCCAGCAGCTGGACTAGCGGCACAGATACGCAGTATTTT. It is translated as CASSWTSGTDTQYF. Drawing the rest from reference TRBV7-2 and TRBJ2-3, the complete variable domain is GAGVSQSPSNKVTEKGKDVELRCDPISGHTALYWYRQSLGQGLEFLIYFQGNSAPDKSGLPSDRFSAERTGGSVSTLTIQRTQQEDSAVYLCASSWTSGTDTQYFGPGTRLTVL.

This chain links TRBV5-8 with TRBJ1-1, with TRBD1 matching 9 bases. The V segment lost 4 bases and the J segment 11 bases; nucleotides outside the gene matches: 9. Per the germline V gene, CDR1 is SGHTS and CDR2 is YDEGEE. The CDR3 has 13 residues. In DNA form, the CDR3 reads TGTGCCAGCAGCGGGACAGGGAGGGAGTTGGCTTTCTTT. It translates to CASSGTGRELAFF.

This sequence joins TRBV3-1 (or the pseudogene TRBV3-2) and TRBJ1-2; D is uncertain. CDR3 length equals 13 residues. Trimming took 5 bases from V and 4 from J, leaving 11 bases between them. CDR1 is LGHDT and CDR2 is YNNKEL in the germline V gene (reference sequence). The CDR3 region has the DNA TGTGCCAGCAGCGAGGGCGGCGCCTATGGCTACACCTTC. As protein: CASSEGGAYGYTF.

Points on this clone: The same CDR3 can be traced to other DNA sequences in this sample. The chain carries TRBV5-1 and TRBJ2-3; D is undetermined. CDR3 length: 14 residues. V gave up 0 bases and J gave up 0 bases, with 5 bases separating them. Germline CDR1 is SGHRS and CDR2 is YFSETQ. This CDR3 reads CASSLDSSTDTQYF. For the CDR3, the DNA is TGCGCCAGCAGCTTGGACTCTAGCACAGATACGCAGTATTTT.

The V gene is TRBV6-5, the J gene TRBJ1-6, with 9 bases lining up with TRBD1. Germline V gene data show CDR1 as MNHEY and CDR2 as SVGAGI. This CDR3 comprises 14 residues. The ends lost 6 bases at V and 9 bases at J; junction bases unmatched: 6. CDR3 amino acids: CASRRTGEGSPLHF. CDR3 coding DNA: TGTGCCAGCAGGAGGACAGGGGAAGGTTCACCCCTCCACTTT.

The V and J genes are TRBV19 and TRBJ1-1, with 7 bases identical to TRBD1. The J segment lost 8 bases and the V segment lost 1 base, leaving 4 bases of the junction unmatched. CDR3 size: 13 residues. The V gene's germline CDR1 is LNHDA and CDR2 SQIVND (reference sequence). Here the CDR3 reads CASSIAQTGEAFF. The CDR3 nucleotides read TGTGCCAGTAGTATAGCCCAGACAGGGGAAGCTTTCTTT.

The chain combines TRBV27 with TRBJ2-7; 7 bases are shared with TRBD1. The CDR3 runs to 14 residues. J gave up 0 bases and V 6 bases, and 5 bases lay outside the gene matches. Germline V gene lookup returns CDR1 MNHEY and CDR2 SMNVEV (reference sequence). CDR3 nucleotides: TGTGCCAGCAGAGGGGCAGGGGGCTCCTACGAGCAGTACTTC. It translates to CASRGAGGSYEQYF.

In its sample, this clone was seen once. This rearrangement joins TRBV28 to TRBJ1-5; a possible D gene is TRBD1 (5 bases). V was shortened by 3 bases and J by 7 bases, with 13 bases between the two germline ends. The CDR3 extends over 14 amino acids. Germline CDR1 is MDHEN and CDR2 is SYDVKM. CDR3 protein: CASSFSLRAQPQHF. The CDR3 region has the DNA TGTGCCAGCAGTTTTAGCCTCAGGGCACAGCCCCAGCATTTT.

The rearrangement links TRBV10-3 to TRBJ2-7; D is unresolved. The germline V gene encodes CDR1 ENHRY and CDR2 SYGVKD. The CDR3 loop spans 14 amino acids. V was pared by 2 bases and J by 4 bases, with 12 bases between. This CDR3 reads CAISELGLLYEQYF. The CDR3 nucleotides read TGTGCCATCAGTGAGCTAGGATTATTATACGAGCAGTACTTC.

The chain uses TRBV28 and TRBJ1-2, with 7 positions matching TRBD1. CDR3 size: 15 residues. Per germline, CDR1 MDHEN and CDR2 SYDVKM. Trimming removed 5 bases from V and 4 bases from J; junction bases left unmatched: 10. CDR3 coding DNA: TGTGCCAGCAGTACGACAGGGCTTAGGAGCTATGGCTACACCTTC. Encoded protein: CASSTTGLRSYGYTF.

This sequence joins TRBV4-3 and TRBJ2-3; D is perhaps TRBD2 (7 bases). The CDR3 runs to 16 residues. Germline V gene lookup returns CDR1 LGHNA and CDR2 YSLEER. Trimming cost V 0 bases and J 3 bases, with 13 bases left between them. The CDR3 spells CASSQEGGGLTDTQYF. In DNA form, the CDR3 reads TGCGCCAGCAGCCAAGAAGGGGGGGGTTTAACAGATACGCAGTATTTT.

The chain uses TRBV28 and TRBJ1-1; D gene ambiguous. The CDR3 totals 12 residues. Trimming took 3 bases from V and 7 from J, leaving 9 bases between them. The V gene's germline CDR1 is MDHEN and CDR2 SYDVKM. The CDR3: CASSLRSFEAFF. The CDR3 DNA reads TGTGCCAGCAGTTTGAGGTCCTTTGAAGCTTTCTTT.

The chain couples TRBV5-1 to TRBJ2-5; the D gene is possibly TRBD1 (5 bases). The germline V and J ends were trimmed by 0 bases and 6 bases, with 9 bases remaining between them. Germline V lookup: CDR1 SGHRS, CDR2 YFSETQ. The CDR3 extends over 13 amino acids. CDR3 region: CASSLVGQKTQYF. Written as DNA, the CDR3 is TGCGCCAGCAGCTTGGTGGGGCAGAAGACCCAGTACTTC. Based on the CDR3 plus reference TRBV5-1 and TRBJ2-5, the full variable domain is KAGVTQTPRYLIKTRGQQVTLSCSPISGHRSVSWYQQTPGQGLQFLFEYFSETQRNKGNFPGRFSGRQFSNSRSEMNVSTLELGDSALYLCASSLVGQKTQYFGPGTRLLVL.

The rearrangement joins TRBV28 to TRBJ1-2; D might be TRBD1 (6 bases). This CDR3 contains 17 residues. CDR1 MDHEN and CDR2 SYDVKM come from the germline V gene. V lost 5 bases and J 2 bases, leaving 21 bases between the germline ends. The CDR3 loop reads CASSPTGRELRNYGYTF. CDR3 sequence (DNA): TGTGCCAGCAGTCCCACAGGGAGAGAATTACGGAACTATGGCTACACCTTC.

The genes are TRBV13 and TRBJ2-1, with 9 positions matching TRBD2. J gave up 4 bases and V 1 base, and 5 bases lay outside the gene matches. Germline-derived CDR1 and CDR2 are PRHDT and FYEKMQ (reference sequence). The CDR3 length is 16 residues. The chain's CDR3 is CASSLVSSGDYNEQFF. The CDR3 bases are TGTGCCAGCAGCTTAGTATCTAGCGGGGATTACAATGAGCAGTTCTTC.

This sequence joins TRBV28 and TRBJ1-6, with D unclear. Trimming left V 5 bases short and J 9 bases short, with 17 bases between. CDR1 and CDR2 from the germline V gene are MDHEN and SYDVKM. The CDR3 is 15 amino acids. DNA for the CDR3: TGTGCCAGCAGTCCTCGGACTATATCTAGTTCACCCCTCCACTTT. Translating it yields CASSPRTISSSPLHF.

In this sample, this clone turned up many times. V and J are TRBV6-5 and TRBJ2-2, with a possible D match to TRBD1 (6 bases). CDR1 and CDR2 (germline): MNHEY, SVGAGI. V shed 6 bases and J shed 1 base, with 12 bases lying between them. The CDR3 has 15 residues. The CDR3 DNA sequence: TGTGCCAGCAGCTTCAGGGGTCGGAACACCGGGGAGCTGTTTTTT. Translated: CASSFRGRNTGELFF.

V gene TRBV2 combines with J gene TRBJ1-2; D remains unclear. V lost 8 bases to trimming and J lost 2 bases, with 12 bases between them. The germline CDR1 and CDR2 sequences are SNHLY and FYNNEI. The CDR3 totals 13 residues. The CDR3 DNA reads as TGTGCCAGCGGTGGGGAGGGAAACTATGGCTACACCTTC. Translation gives CASGGEGNYGYTF.

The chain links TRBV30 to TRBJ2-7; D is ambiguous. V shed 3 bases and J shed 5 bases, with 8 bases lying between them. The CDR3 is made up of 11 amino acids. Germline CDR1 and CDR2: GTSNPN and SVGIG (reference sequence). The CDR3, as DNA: TGTGCCTGGAGGTCAGGTGACGAGCAGTACTTC. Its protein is CAWRSGDEQYF.

CDR3 in DNA: TGTGCCAGCAGTGAACGGCAGGGCTATGGCTACACCTTC. Encoded protein: CASSERQGYGYTF. V gene TRBV2 combines with J gene TRBJ1-2; D might be TRBD1 (5 bases). The germline V and J ends were trimmed by 2 bases and 4 bases, with 8 bases remaining between them. CDR3 length: 13 residues. Germline loops: CDR1 SNHLY, CDR2 FYNNEI.

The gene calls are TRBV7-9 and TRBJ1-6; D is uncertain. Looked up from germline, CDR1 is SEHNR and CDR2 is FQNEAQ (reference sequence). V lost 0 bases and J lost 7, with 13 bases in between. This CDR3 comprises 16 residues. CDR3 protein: CASSLALGGINSPLHF. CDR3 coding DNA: TGTGCCAGCAGCTTAGCGCTGGGCGGGATCAATTCACCCCTCCACTTT.

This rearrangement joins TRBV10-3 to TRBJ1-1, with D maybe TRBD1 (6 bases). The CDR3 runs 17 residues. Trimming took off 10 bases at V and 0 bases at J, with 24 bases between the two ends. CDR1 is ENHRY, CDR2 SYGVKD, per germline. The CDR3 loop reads CASLPGTPAPMNTEAFF. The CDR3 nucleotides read TGTGCCAGCCTCCCCGGGACACCAGCTCCCATGAACACTGAAGCTTTCTTT.

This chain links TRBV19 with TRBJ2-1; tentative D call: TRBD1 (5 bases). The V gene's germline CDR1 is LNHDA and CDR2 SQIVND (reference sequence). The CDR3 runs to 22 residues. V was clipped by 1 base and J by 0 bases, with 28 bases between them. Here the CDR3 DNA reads TGTGCCAGTAGTATAGCGCAGGGTAGAGGCCCCGCTAGTGGAAACTCCTACAATGAGCAGTTCTTC. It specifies CASSIAQGRGPASGNSYNEQFF.

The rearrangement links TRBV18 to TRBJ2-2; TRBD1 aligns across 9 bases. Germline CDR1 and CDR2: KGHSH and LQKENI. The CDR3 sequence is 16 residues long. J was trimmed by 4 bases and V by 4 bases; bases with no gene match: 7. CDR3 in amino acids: CASSLNRDRATGELFF. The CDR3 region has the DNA TGTGCCAGCTCACTAAACCGGGACAGGGCCACCGGGGAGCTGTTTTTT.

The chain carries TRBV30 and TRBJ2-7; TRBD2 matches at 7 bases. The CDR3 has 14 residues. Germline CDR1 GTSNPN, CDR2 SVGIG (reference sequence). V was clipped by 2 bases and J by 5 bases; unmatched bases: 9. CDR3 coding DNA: TGTGCCTGGAGTATGGGAGGGATCTTACACGAGCAGTACTTC. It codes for CAWSMGGILHEQYF.

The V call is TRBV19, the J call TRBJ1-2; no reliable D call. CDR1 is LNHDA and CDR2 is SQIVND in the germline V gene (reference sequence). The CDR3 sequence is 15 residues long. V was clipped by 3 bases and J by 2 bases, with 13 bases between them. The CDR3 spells CASSIGVTENYGYTF. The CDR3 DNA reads TGTGCCAGTAGTATCGGGGTGACGGAGAACTATGGCTACACCTTC.

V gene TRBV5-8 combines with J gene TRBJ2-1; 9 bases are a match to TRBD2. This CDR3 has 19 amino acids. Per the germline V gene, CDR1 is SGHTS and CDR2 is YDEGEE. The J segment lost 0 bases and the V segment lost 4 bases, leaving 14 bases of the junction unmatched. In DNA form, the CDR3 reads TGTGCCAGCAGCCTAGGGACTAGCAGGACCTTTAGCTCCTACAATGAGCAGTTCTTC. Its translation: CASSLGTSRTFSSYNEQFF.